What follows are 29 T cell receptor beta chains derived from one specimen sequenced in a study of blood T cell repertoires in COVID-19. Repertoires were generated with immunoSEQ multiplex PCR, while TCRdb's copy carries only in-frame clones and drops some. The data hold about 280,000 clones, with 85% to 90% observed a single time. Sample: PBMCs or T cells enriched from blood (not recorded which). These receptors were obtained from a woman aged 55 to 70 in a cohort exposed to, infected with or recovered from COVID-19 (not recorded which).

This chain links TRBV9 with TRBJ2-5; the D gene is possibly TRBD1 (6 bases). The CDR3 totals 15 residues. Looked up from germline, CDR1 is SGDLS and CDR2 is YYNGEE. V gave up 0 bases and J gave up 5 bases, with 14 bases separating them. CDR3 nucleotide sequence: TGTGCCAGCAGCGTAGGGGGGCCGGTCGGGGAGACCCAGTACTTC. It yields the protein CASSVGGPVGETQYF.

The chain links TRBV20-1 to TRBJ2-5; 8 bases are shared with TRBD2. The junction had 24 bases not matched to a gene; V was cut back by 3 bases and J by 3 bases. Germline lookup yields CDR1 DFQATT and CDR2 SNEGSKA (reference sequence). The CDR3 contains 20 residues. DNA of the CDR3: TGCAGTGCTAGTGCCGTCCCCCCCGGGACTAGTGTTAGGGCTAAAGAGACCCAGTACTTC. Translated, it gives CSASAVPPGTSVRAKETQYF.

This chain links TRBV2 with TRBJ1-1, with D possibly being TRBD1 (5 bases). The germline V gene has CDR1 SNHLY and CDR2 FYNNEI. V was cut by 6 bases and J by 2 bases, with 22 bases left in between. The CDR3 is 17 residues long. In DNA form, the CDR3 reads TGTGCCAGCAGGGGCCTAAGGGGAAAGGTAGAAAACACTGAAGCTTTCTTT. Residues: CASRGLRGKVENTEAFF.

Of note for this clone: At one end, the junction sequence differs from germline, possibly due to a read error. The chain joins TRBV24-1 to TRBJ2-5; TRBD1 might be the D (5 bases). In germline, CDR1 is KGHDR, CDR2 SFDVKD. The CDR3 has 15 residues. The CDR3 protein is CAASDPRTPQETQYF. CDR3 DNA: TGTGCCGCCAGTGACCCCCGGACACCGCAAGAGACCCAGTACTTC.

The DNA of the CDR3 is TGTGCCAGTAGTTCCAAGTCCCGGGACATCTACGAGCAGTACTTC. Its protein is CASSSKSRDIYEQYF. This chain joins TRBV19 and TRBJ2-7, with D possibly matching TRBD1 (6 bases). The ends were cut back, 5 bases at V and 3 bases at J, with 17 bases in the middle. Germline assignment: CDR1 LNHDA and CDR2 SQIVND (reference sequence). The CDR3 has 15 residues.

The chain combines TRBV5-1 with TRBJ2-6, with TRBD1 matching over 7 bases. CDR3 size: 16 residues. V dropped 7 bases and J dropped 1; count of bases not matched to a gene: 8. Germline values: CDR1 SGHRS, CDR2 YFSETQ. DNA of the CDR3: TGCGCCAGCGGGACAGAATCATTTTCTGGGGCCAACGTCCTGACTTTC. This translates into CASGTESFSGANVLTF.

The chain has TRBV3-1 (or the pseudogene TRBV3-2) and TRBJ2-1, with 7 bases lining up with TRBD2. With 2 bases clipped from V and 4 bases from J, the junction kept 8 bases outside the gene matches. The germline V gene encodes CDR1 LGHDT and CDR2 YNNKEL (reference sequence). The CDR3 loop spans 16 amino acids. CDR3 protein: CASSQSGTIMYNEQFF. CDR3 DNA: TGTGCCAGCAGCCAATCCGGGACTATCATGTACAATGAGCAGTTCTTC.

The table lists this clone with a count of one. The chain links TRBV6-1 to TRBJ2-7, with 7 bases that match TRBD2. Germline-derived CDR1 and CDR2 are MNHNS and SASEGT. With 1 base clipped from V and 4 bases from J, the junction kept 22 bases outside the gene matches. CDR3 length equals 20 residues. CDR3 sequence (DNA): TGTGCCAGCAGTGAAGATAGGAATCTTCTTGGACTAGTCCTCAAATACGAGCAGTACTTC. Translated: CASSEDRNLLGLVLKYEQYF.

In nucleotides, the CDR3 is TGTGCCAGCAGTTTTCGCGCGGGTGGCACAGATACGCAGTATTTT. Encoded protein: CASSFRAGGTDTQYF. The chain recombines TRBV27 with TRBJ2-3, with a weak D call TRBD2 (5 bases). Germline loops: CDR1 MNHEY, CDR2 SMNVEV (reference sequence). This CDR3 contains 15 residues. The V and J ends lost 3 bases and 1 base respectively, with 11 bases between them.

The rearrangement joins TRBV7-2 to TRBJ1-1; possible D gene TRBD1, 6 bases. Germline V gives CDR1 SGHTA, CDR2 FQGNSA. CDR3 size: 15 residues. Deletions cut 0 bases from V and 7 bases from J, with 15 bases between. The DNA for the CDR3 is TGTGCCAGCAGCTTAGCGGTAATGGGGGCGGATGAAGCTTTCTTT. Protein product: CASSLAVMGADEAFF.

The rearrangement uses TRBV9 and TRBJ2-7; 7 nucleotides match TRBD1. The germline gives CDR1 SGDLS, CDR2 YYNGEE. The V and J ends lost 2 bases and 1 base, in that order; junction bases with no gene match: 3. The CDR3 loop spans 14 amino acids. The CDR3 coding sequence is TGTGCCAGCAGCGTCTCGGGACAGTCCTACGAGCAGTACTTC. This encodes CASSVSGQSYEQYF.

V gene TRBV28 combines with J gene TRBJ2-5; the match to TRBD1 covers 8 bases. V lost 1 base and J lost 1; bases outside the gene matches: 2. Germline V CDR1 and CDR2: MDHEN, SYDVKM. The CDR3 consists of 15 residues. The CDR3 is CASSLFTGGQETQYF. The CDR3 nucleotides are TGTGCCAGCAGTTTATTTACAGGGGGCCAAGAGACCCAGTACTTC.

This chain uses TRBV10-3 with TRBJ2-4; perhaps TRBD1 as D (6 bases). Germline CDR1 is ENHRY and CDR2 is SYGVKD. Trimming left V 6 bases short and J 1 base short, with 16 bases between. The CDR3 contains 16 residues. Here the CDR3 DNA reads TGTGCCATCAGCAGAGGGGGTATTGAGGCCAAAAACATTCAGTACTTC. This sequence encodes CAISRGGIEAKNIQYF.

J is TRBJ1-5 and V is TRBV5-1, with 7 bases lining up with TRBD1. Germline V CDR1 and CDR2: SGHRS, YFSETQ. CDR3 length: 15 amino acids. The J segment lost 1 base and the V segment lost 3 bases, leaving 4 bases of the junction unmatched. The CDR3 region is CASSSTGESNQPQHF. The CDR3 DNA reads TGCGCCAGCAGCTCCACAGGGGAAAGCAATCAGCCCCAGCATTTT.

The V and J genes are TRBV11-2 and TRBJ2-1, with 14 positions matching TRBD2. The CDR3 is 19 residues long. Trimming removed 5 bases from V and 0 bases from J; junction bases left unmatched: 9. CDR1 and CDR2 from the germline V gene are SGHAT and FQNNGV. Written as DNA, the CDR3 is TGTGCCAGCAGCCCTCGACTAGCGGGAGGGGGATACTCCTACAATGAGCAGTTCTTC. Protein: CASSPRLAGGGYSYNEQFF.

This chain connects TRBV19 to TRBJ2-1, with D possibly TRBD2 on 5 matching bases. Trimming shortened V by 1 base and J by 0 bases, and 16 bases separated the two germline ends. The CDR3 extends over 18 amino acids. Germline V gene data show CDR1 as LNHDA and CDR2 as SQIVND (reference sequence). CDR3 protein: CASSIVPIAYSSYNEQFF. In nucleotides, the CDR3 is TGTGCCAGTAGTATAGTCCCCATAGCGTATAGCTCCTACAATGAGCAGTTCTTC.

CDR3 region: CASSLDWAADYGYTF. CDR3 DNA: TGCGCCAGCAGCTTGGATTGGGCAGCTGACTATGGCTACACCTTC. The gene calls are TRBV5-1 and TRBJ1-2; D call uncertain. This CDR3 has 15 residues. Trimming removed 0 bases at V and 3 bases at J, with 12 bases between. CDR1 is SGHRS, CDR2 YFSETQ, per germline.

This chain uses TRBV27 with TRBJ2-7; tentatively, D is TRBD2 (5 bases). This CDR3 has 17 residues. The V gene lost 0 bases and the J gene lost 2 bases, with 17 bases spanning the gap. Germline V lookup: CDR1 MNHEY, CDR2 SMNVEV (reference sequence). The CDR3 bases are TGTGCCAGCAGTTTATCGCCGCGGGTCGGCAGAACCTACGAGCAGTACTTC. Translating gives CASSLSPRVGRTYEQYF.

This chain links TRBV28 with TRBJ2-7; 7 nucleotides line up with TRBD1. V dropped 7 bases and J dropped 4; count of bases not matched to a gene: 4. Germline-derived CDR1 and CDR2 are MDHEN and SYDVKM. This CDR3 is 12 amino acids long. The CDR3 DNA follows: TGTGCCAGCACGAGACAGGGTTACGAGCAGTACTTC. Its translation: CASTRQGYEQYF.

The V gene is TRBV15, the J gene TRBJ1-2; D unresolved. CDR3 length: 15 amino acids. Trimming shortened V by 5 bases and J by 4 bases, and 17 bases separated the two germline ends. CDR1 is LNHNV, CDR2 YYDKDF, per germline (reference sequence). The CDR3 DNA reads TGTGCCACCAGCGTACCCAAAGCGTCTTTCTATGGCTACACCTTC. This codes for CATSVPKASFYGYTF. Based on the CDR3 plus reference TRBV15 and TRBJ1-2, the full variable domain is DAMVIQNPRYQVTQFGKPVTLSCSQTLNHNVMYWYQQKSSQAPKLLFHYYDKDFNNEADTPDNFQSRRPNTSFCFLDIRSPGLGDTAMYLCATSVPKASFYGYTFGSGTRLTVV.

The rearrangement joins TRBV6-5 to TRBJ1-5; a possible D gene is TRBD1 (6 bases). Germline loops: CDR1 MNHEY, CDR2 SVGAGI. V lost 6 bases, J lost 4 bases, and 16 bases lay in between. CDR3 length: 15 residues. The CDR3 reads CASSHKRGFNQPQHF. Here the CDR3 DNA reads TGTGCCAGCAGCCATAAAAGGGGGTTTAATCAGCCCCAGCATTTT.

The genes are TRBV30 and TRBJ2-3; 7 bases line up with TRBD1. This CDR3 comprises 16 residues. From germline, CDR1 is GTSNPN and CDR2 SVGIG (reference sequence). The V and J ends lost 0 bases and 1 base, in that order; junction bases with no gene match: 7. The CDR3 DNA is TGTGCCTGGAGTGTGGGACAGCCTAAAGGCACAGATACGCAGTATTTT. Its protein product is CAWSVGQPKGTDTQYF.

The V call is TRBV27, the J call TRBJ2-3; TRBD2 agrees at 11 bases. The ends lost 3 bases at V and 2 bases at J; junction bases unmatched: 10. The CDR3 extends over 18 amino acids. CDR1 MNHEY and CDR2 SMNVEV come from the germline V gene (reference sequence). The CDR3 DNA reads TGTGCCAGCAGTTTCGGGCTAGCGGGAGGTCGGGACACAGATACGCAGTATTTT. Protein: CASSFGLAGGRDTDTQYF.

There are a few counts of this clone. The genes are TRBV10-2 and TRBJ2-2; TRBD2 matches 10 bases. J lost 6 bases, V lost 3 bases, and 4 bases had no gene match. This CDR3 is built from 15 residues. Germline CDR1 and CDR2: WSHSY and SAAADI. CDR3 loop: CASSERAGGAGELFF. CDR3 bases: TGCGCCAGCAGTGAAAGAGCGGGAGGGGCCGGGGAGCTGTTTTTT.

The CDR3 protein is CASSQTGGSNQPQHF. The CDR3 coding sequence is TGTGCCAGCAGCCAAACAGGAGGGAGCAATCAGCCCCAGCATTTT. The V call is TRBV14, the J call TRBJ1-5; TRBD1 might be the D (5 bases). Germline values: CDR1 SGHDN, CDR2 FVKESK. The V end lost 2 bases, the J end lost 1 base, and 9 bases lay between the germline ends. CDR3 length equals 15 residues.

In this sample, this clone turned up once. The chain joins TRBV5-4 to TRBJ2-3; perhaps TRBD2 as D (6 bases). The V gene's germline CDR1 is SGHNT and CDR2 YYREEE (reference sequence). The CDR3 covers 14 residues. Trimming pared 7 bases from V and 2 bases from J, leaving 14 bases between. CDR3 sequence (DNA): TGTGCCAGCCGCCTGGACTACCTCACAGATACGCAGTATTTT. Its translation: CASRLDYLTDTQYF.

This chain uses TRBV9 with TRBJ1-6; 7 nucleotides line up with TRBD1. Germline trimming cut 5 bases from V and 0 bases from J; bases unmatched to any gene: 5. From germline, CDR1 is SGDLS and CDR2 YYNGEE. CDR3 length: 16 amino acids. The CDR3 region has the DNA TGTGCCAGCAGTGGGGCAGGGGGCTCCTATAATTCACCCCTCCACTTT. It yields the protein CASSGAGGSYNSPLHF.

This clone came up once. The chain couples TRBV18 to TRBJ1-3, with 7 bases fitting TRBD1. Unmatched junction bases numbered 8, after V lost 3 bases and J lost 6 bases. Germline V lookup: CDR1 KGHSH, CDR2 LQKENI. The CDR3 runs to 15 residues. The CDR3: CASSPSSTGKNTIYF. In nucleotides, the CDR3 is TGTGCCAGCTCACCTTCCTCGACAGGGAAAAACACCATATATTTT.

The CDR3, as DNA: TGTGCCAGCGATATCCTGCCAGGGGCGACCAATCAGCCCCAGCATTTT. It yields the protein CASDILPGATNQPQHF. V usage is TRBV28 and J usage is TRBJ1-5; TRBD1 is a possible D gene (6 bases). The CDR3 sequence is 16 residues long. Between the trimmed V and J ends, which lost 8 bases and 3 bases, there was a span of 20 bases. Per the germline V gene, CDR1 is MDHEN and CDR2 is SYDVKM.